The 17 T cell receptor beta chains in this list originate from one sample, sequenced in a study of blood T cell repertoires in COVID-19. Using immunoSEQ multiplex PCR, the repertoire was profiled, and TCRdb retains in-frame clones only, with some absent. The table lists 200,000 to 300,000 clones, around four fifths of them singletons, with 5.5% to 7.5% in the top ten. Sequenced material: peripheral blood. The receptors were gathered from a woman between 55 and 75 years old with active or convalescent COVID-19.

V gene TRBV2 combines with J gene TRBJ2-2; TRBD2 matches 11 bases. After removal of 4 bases from V and 4 bases from J, the junction contained 17 bases not matched to a gene. The germline V gene encodes CDR1 SNHLY and CDR2 FYNNEI. The CDR3 has 20 amino acids. CDR3 region: CASSGSGTSGTPRGTGELFF. In DNA form, the CDR3 reads TGTGCCAGCAGTGGCTCCGGGACTAGCGGAACCCCGCGGGGCACCGGGGAGCTGTTTTTT.

The chain joins TRBV4-2 to TRBJ2-1, with 9 bases lining up with TRBD2. Germline loops: CDR1 LGHNA, CDR2 YNFKEQ. J gave up 7 bases and V 4 bases, and 8 bases lay outside the gene matches. The CDR3 covers 15 residues. The CDR3, as DNA: TGTGCCAGCAGCCCCCTAGCGGGGACCTGGAATGAGCAGTTCTTC. It is translated as CASSPLAGTWNEQFF.

This clone was seen only a few times. The rearrangement uses TRBV28 and TRBJ2-1, with D maybe TRBD2 (6 bases). The CDR3 runs to 18 residues. Germline CDR1 is MDHEN and CDR2 is SYDVKM. With 1 base removed from V and 0 bases from J, the gap between germline ends came to 16 bases. CDR3 sequence (DNA): TGTGCCAGCAGTTTATTCGGCGGGGCCCTCGGCTCCTACAATGAGCAGTTCTTC. It encodes CASSLFGGALGSYNEQFF.

The V call is TRBV28, the J call TRBJ1-5; the D gene is possibly TRBD1 (6 bases). Trimming removed 8 bases from V and 0 bases from J, with 23 bases in between. The germline CDR1 and CDR2 sequences are MDHEN and SYDVKM. The CDR3 has 18 residues. CDR3 DNA: TGTGCCAGCGGGCTCTGGAACAGGGTTGTACATAGCAATCAGCCCCAGCATTTT. Its protein is CASGLWNRVVHSNQPQHF.

The V gene is TRBV6-5, the J gene TRBJ1-2, with TRBD1 identical over 7 bases. The CDR3 spans 13 residues. Losses at the gene ends were 6 bases for V and 3 bases for J; bases not matched to a gene: 4. The V gene's germline CDR1 is MNHEY and CDR2 SVGAGI. The CDR3 here is CASRRGRDYGYTF. CDR3 in DNA: TGTGCCAGCAGGAGGGGGCGCGACTATGGCTACACCTTC.

The genes are TRBV6-5 and TRBJ1-3, with 8 bases fitting TRBD1. CDR1 and CDR2 from the germline V gene are MNHEY and SVGAGI. This CDR3 contains 15 residues. The junction had 6 bases not matched to a gene; V was cut back by 6 bases and J by 2 bases. The chain's CDR3 is CASSPRGRTGNTIYF. The CDR3 DNA is TGTGCCAGCAGCCCCAGGGGGCGAACTGGAAACACCATATATTTT.

CDR3 coding DNA: TGTGCCAGCAGCTTCGGAGACGGGGAGACCCAGTACTTC. This codes for CASSFGDGETQYF. This chain joins TRBV7-9 and TRBJ2-5; D is unclear. The germline V gene encodes CDR1 SEHNR and CDR2 FQNEAQ (reference sequence). This CDR3 is built from 13 residues. Trimming stripped 3 bases from V and 5 bases from J, with 10 bases between.

The CDR3: CASSPTLTGYTEAFF. The CDR3 bases are TGTGCCAGCAGTCCTACCCTGACAGGGTACACTGAAGCTTTCTTT. The chain is built from TRBV28 and TRBJ1-1, with 7 bases identical to TRBD1. The CDR3 extends over 15 amino acids. In germline, CDR1 is MDHEN, CDR2 SYDVKM. V lost 5 bases and J lost 3; bases outside the gene matches: 9.

This clone was found once. The V call is TRBV6-5, the J call TRBJ1-1; D possibly corresponds to TRBD1 (6 bases). The CDR3 totals 13 residues. V lost 7 bases to trimming and J lost 2 bases, with 11 bases between them. Germline V gene lookup returns CDR1 MNHEY and CDR2 SVGAGI. CDR3 sequence (DNA): TGTGCCAGCAACCCGACAGGTAACACTGAAGCTTTCTTT. Translated, it gives CASNPTGNTEAFF.

This chain uses TRBV7-9 with TRBJ1-3; D gene uncertain. Germline V CDR1 and CDR2: SEHNR, FQNEAQ (reference sequence). CDR3 length: 15 residues. Trimming pared 2 bases from V and 2 bases from J, leaving 10 bases between. CDR3 sequence reads: CASSLTHGTGNTIYF. The CDR3 DNA reads as TGTGCCAGCAGCTTAACACACGGGACTGGAAACACCATATATTTT.

The CDR3: CAWSPGIAGELFF. CDR3 DNA: TGTGCCTGGAGTCCCGGGATAGCCGGGGAGCTGTTTTTT. This chain uses TRBV30 with TRBJ2-2; weak D call: TRBD2 (5 bases). Trimming stripped 2 bases from V and 6 bases from J, with 10 bases between. This CDR3 spans 13 amino acids. CDR1 GTSNPN and CDR2 SVGIG come from the germline V gene (reference sequence). Supplemented by reference TRBV30 and TRBJ2-2, the full variable domain reads SQTIHQWPATLVQPVGSPLSLECTVEGTSNPNLYWYRQAAGRGLQLLFYSVGIGQISSEVPQNLSASRPQDRQFILSSKKLLLSDSGFYLCAWSPGIAGELFFGEGSRLTVL.

This rearrangement joins TRBV10-1 to TRBJ2-5; TRBD2 aligns across 10 bases. The CDR3 has 16 residues. Germline values: CDR1 WNHNN, CDR2 SYGVQD (reference sequence). The ends lost 0 bases at V and 5 bases at J; junction bases unmatched: 6. The CDR3 DNA sequence: TGCGCCAGCAGTGAGTCGGCTAGCGGGAGTTGGGAGACCCAGTACTTC. Protein product: CASSESASGSWETQYF.

The V gene is TRBV7-8, the J gene TRBJ1-2, with D maybe TRBD1 (6 bases). V was shortened by 5 bases and J by 2 bases, with 18 bases between the two germline ends. CDR3 size: 16 residues. Looked up from germline, CDR1 is SGHVS and CDR2 is FQNEAQ. CDR3 nucleotides: TGTGCCAGCAGCCCACGGTGGGGGCTGCGGAACTATGGCTACACCTTC. This encodes CASSPRWGLRNYGYTF.

The gene calls are TRBV15 and TRBJ1-2; D is possibly TRBD1 (5 bases). The germline gives CDR1 LNHNV, CDR2 YYDKDF (reference sequence). This CDR3 is 14 amino acids long. Trimming cost V 0 bases and J 6 bases, with 11 bases left between them. CDR3 in amino acids: CATSRDRRGNGYTF. The CDR3 DNA reads TGTGCCACCAGCAGAGATAGGCGGGGCAATGGCTACACCTTC.

The count of this clone is one. The chain recombines TRBV5-6 with TRBJ1-1; D might be TRBD1 (6 bases). CDR1 SGHDT and CDR2 YYEEEE come from the germline V gene. CDR3 size: 12 residues. The V end lost 0 bases, the J end lost 6 bases, and 6 bases lay between the germline ends. CDR3 nucleotide sequence: TGTGCCAGCAGCTTGGAGGGGGCTGAAGCTTTCTTT. It yields the protein CASSLEGAEAFF.

The chain joins TRBV11-2 to TRBJ1-3; the D gene is possibly TRBD1 (6 bases). CDR1 SGHAT and CDR2 FQNNGV come from the germline V gene. This CDR3 region has 14 residues. V lost 5 bases and J 2 bases, leaving 10 bases between the germline ends. CDR3 in DNA: TGTGCCAGCAGCCTACAGGGAACTGGAAACACCATATATTTT. Translation: CASSLQGTGNTIYF.

This clone was seen more than once but under ten times. This chain links TRBV3-1 (or the pseudogene TRBV3-2) with TRBJ2-1; no reliable D call. Trimming shortened V by 1 base and J by 7 bases, and 17 bases separated the two germline ends. The CDR3 is made up of 16 amino acids. Germline loops: CDR1 LGHDT, CDR2 YNNKEL (reference sequence). The CDR3 reads CASSQGARRFRNEQFF. The CDR3 DNA is TGTGCCAGCAGCCAAGGGGCCAGGCGATTTAGGAATGAGCAGTTCTTC.